This entry features one T cell receptor (beta chain) sequence. Its antigen is still unknown. No clone much larger than this one lies a single base away; base qualities are absent. From its cysteine to its phenylalanine, the CDR3 spans 14 amino acids. CDR3 DNA only is kept here, 42 bases in frame from base 1. Looking up the germline V gene yields CDR1 SGHTA and CDR2 FQGNSA. The germline V end is reduced by 1 base and the J end by 9 bases; junction bases left unmatched: 7. TCRbeta CDR3 regions were amplified from genomic DNA by means of the immunoSEQ Assay, a bias-controlled multiplex PCR. As for the authors' bioinformatics: The number of nucleated cells in each sample was estimated from the amplification of reference gene primers within the assay. To quantify the absolute abundance of each unique TCRbeta CDR3 rearrangement, sequence reads were collapsed and filtered. For each sample, productive Simpson clonality was calculated as the square root of Simpson's diversity index across productive rearrangements. Not all clones reach the TCRdb copy of this immuneACCESS table, which keeps in-frame sequences only. Checked studies attribute under half of the gap to unresolved V genes and leave the rest unexplained. Clone size and V and J calls were adopted from that table, with D and trimming inferred from the DNA. This sample gives more than 95,000 clones in total; about 88% of them show up just once. The ten largest clones represent more than 0.9% of the sample.

This entry belongs to a study of blood T cell repertoires in COVID-19 (TCRdb year 2020). For context, the study as a whole: Samples from collaborators originated in the United States, Italy and Spain and spanned both the acute and convalescent phases of COVID-19. The material from the prospective study consisted of cDNA or gDNA derived from T cells, B-cell-depleted T cells, or PBMCs. The dataset comprised deeply sampled blood TCRbeta repertoires from subjects exposed to, actively infected with, or recovered from COVID-19. The repertoires were made available in a free public database intended to serve as a resource for research on the immune response to SARS-CoV-2. The samples were drawn from two sources: the first 160 participants of the ongoing ImmuneRACE study, and fewer than 1,500 subjects contributed by 6 global collaborators. Nearly every sample came with metadata listing a de-identified subject ID, COVID-19 status, age in years and sex. Where HLA class I and class II types were available, the types were taken from metadata supplied by the sample provider, not from assay-based typing. General conclusions and limits of the study: How much clinical and demographic metadata was included differed by source and by participant, and the metadata was provided uncurated.

Collaborating institutions collected whole blood in K2EDTA tubes following their own protocols. Collaborator samples were shipped for TCRbeta analysis as frozen whole blood, isolated PBMCs, or DNA extracted from either sample type. The sequence joins TRBV7-2 to TRBJ2-3; TRBD2 matches 7 bases in the middle. The specimen sequenced was peripheral blood. The receptor was derived from a woman older than 75 with acute or convalescent COVID-19. CDR3 loop: CASSLGGGRNTQYF. The DNA is as follows: TGTGCCAGCAGCTTAGGGGGGGGAAGGAACACGCAGTATTTT.